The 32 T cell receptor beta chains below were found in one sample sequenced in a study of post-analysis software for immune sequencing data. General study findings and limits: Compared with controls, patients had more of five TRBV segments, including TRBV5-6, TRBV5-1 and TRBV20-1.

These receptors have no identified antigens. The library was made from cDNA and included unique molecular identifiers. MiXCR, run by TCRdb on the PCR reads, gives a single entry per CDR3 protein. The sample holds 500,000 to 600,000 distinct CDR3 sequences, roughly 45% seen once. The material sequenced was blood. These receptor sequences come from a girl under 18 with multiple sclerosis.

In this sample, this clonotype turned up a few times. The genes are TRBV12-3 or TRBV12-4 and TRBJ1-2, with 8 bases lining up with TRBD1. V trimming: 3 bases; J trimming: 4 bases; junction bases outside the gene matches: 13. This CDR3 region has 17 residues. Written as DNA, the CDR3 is TGTGCCAGCAGTTTTTCCCCGAGGACAGGGCTACTCTATGGCTACACCTTC. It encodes CASSFSPRTGLLYGYTF.

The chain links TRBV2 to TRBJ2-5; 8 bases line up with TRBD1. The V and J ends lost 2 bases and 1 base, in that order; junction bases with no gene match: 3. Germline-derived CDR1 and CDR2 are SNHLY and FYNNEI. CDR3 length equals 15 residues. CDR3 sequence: CASSEKGTGQETQYF. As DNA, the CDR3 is TGTGCCAGCAGTGAAAAGGGGACAGGCCAAGAGACCCAGTACTTC.

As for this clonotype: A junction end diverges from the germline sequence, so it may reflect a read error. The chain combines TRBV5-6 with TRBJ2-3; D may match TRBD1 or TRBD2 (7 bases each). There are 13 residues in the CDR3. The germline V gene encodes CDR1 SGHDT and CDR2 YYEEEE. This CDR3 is CASILGGTDTQYF. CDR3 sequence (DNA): TGTGCCAGCATCCTCGGGGGGACAGATACACAGTATTTT. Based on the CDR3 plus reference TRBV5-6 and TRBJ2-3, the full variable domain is DAGVTQSPTHLIKTRGQQVTLRCSPKSGHDTVSWYQQALGQGPQFIFQYYEEEERQRGNFPDRFSGHQFPNYSSELNVNALLLGDSALYLCASILGGTDTQYFGPGTRLTVL.

The CDR3 is CASSTGVGGYTF. Here the CDR3 DNA reads TGTGCCAGCAGTACAGGGGTTGGTGGCTACACCTTC. The J gene is TRBJ1-2, the V gene TRBV12-3 or TRBV12-4; the match to TRBD1 covers 7 bases. Trimming cost V 5 bases and J 7 bases; bases outside gene matches: 4. The length of the CDR3 is 12 residues.

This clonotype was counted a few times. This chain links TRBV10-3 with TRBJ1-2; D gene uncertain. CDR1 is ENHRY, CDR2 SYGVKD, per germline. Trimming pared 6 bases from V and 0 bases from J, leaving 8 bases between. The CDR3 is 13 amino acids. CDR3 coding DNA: TGTGCCATCAGACCGGGAACTAACTATGGCTACACCTTC. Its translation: CAIRPGTNYGYTF.

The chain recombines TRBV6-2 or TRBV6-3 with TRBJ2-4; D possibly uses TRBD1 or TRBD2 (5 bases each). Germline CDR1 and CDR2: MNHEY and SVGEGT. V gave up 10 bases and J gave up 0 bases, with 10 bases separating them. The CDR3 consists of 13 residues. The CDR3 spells CATEGLAKNIQYF. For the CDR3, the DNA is TGTGCCACCGAGGGGCTAGCCAAAAACATTCAGTACTTC.

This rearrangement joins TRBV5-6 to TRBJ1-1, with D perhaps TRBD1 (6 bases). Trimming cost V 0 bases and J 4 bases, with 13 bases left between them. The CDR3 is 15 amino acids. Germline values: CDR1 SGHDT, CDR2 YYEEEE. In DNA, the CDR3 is TGTGCCAGCAGCTTGGTTACAGGGCTGGGCACTGAAGCTTTCTTT. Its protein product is CASSLVTGLGTEAFF.

This chain's CDR3 is CASRSTGTYGYTF. In DNA, the CDR3 is TGTGCCAGCAGATCGACAGGGACTTATGGCTACACCTTC. The chain employs TRBV5-5 and TRBJ1-2, with 7 bases matching TRBD1. The CDR3 runs to 13 residues. In germline, CDR1 is SGHKS, CDR2 YYEKEE (reference sequence). The junction had 6 bases not matched to a gene; V was cut back by 5 bases and J by 5 bases.

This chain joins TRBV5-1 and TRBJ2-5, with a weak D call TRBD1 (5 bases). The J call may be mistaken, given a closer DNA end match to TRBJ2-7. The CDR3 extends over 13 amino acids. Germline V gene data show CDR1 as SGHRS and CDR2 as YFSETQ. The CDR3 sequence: CASSLVGRDEQYF. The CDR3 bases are TGCGCCAGCAGCTTGGTGGGCAGGGACGAGCAGTACTTC.

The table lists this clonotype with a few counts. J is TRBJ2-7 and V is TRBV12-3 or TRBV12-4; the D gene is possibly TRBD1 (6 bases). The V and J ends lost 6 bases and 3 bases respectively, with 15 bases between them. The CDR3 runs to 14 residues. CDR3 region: CASRDSSRNYEQYF. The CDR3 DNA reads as TGTGCCAGCAGGGACAGTTCCAGGAACTACGAGCAGTACTTC.

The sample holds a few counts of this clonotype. The CDR3 is CASSAPGLAGGGYEQYF. CDR3 coding DNA: TGTGCCAGCAGCGCACCGGGACTAGCGGGAGGAGGGTACGAGCAGTACTTC. V is TRBV5-6 and J is TRBJ2-5, with TRBD2 matching over 15 bases. TRBJ2-7 matches the DNA end more closely, so the J call is doubtful. This CDR3 comprises 17 residues. CDR1 is SGHDT, CDR2 YYEEEE, per germline.

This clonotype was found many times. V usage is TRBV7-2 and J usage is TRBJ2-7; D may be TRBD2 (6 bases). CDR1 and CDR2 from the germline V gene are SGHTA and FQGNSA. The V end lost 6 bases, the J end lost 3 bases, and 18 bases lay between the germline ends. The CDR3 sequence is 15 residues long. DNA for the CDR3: TGTGCCAGCAGTATGGAGGGGCAACGGGGCTACGAGCAGTACTTC. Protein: CASSMEGQRGYEQYF.

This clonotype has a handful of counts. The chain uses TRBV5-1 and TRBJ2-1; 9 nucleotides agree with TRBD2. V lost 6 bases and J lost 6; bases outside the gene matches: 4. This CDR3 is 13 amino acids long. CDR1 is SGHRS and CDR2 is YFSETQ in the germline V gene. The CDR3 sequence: CASNRGGANEQFF. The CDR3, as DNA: TGCGCCAGCAACCGCGGGGGGGCCAATGAGCAGTTCTTC.

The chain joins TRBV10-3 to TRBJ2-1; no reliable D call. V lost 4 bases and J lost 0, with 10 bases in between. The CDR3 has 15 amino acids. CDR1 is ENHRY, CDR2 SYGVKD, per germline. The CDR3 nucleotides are TGTGCCATCAGTGTGTCGTCCGGCTCCTACAATGAGCAGTTCTTC. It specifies CAISVSSGSYNEQFF.

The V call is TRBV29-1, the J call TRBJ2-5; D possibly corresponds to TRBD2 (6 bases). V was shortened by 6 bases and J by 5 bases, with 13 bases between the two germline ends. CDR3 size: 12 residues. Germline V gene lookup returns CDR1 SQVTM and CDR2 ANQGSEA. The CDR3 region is CSVVSGGETQYF. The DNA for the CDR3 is TGCAGCGTCGTTAGCGGTGGGGAGACCCAGTACTTC.

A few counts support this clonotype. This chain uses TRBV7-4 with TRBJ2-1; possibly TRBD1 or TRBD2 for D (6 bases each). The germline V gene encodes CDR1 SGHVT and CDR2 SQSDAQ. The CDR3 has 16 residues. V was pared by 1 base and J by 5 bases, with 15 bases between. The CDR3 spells CASSLVWRGADNEQFF. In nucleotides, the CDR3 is TGTGCCAGCAGCTTAGTGTGGAGGGGGGCGGACAATGAGCAGTTCTTC.

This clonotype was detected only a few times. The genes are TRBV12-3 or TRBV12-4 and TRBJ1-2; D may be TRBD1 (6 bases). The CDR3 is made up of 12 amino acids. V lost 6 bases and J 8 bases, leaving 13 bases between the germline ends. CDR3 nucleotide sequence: TGTGCCAGCAGAACAGGGCCCCGGGGCTACACCTTC. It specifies CASRTGPRGYTF.

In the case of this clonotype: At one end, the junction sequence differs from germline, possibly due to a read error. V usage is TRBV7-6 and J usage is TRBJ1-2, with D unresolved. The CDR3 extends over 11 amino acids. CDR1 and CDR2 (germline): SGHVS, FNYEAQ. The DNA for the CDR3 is TGTGCCAGCAGCTCTAACACTGGCTGCACCTTC. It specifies CASSSNTGCTF.

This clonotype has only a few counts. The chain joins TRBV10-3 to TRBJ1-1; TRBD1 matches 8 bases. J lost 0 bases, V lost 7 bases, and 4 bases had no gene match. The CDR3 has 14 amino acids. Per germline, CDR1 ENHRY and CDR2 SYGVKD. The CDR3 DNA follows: TGTGCCATCACCCCGGGACAGGTGAACACTGAAGCTTTCTTT. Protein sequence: CAITPGQVNTEAFF.

The DNA of the CDR3 is TGTGCCACCTCGAGGGTGCGATCTATTCCAGATACGCAGTATTTT. Protein product: CATSRVRSIPDTQYF. This sequence joins TRBV15 and TRBJ2-3; perhaps TRBD2 as D (5 bases). V lost 8 bases, J lost 4 bases, and 19 bases lay in between. Per germline, CDR1 LNHNV and CDR2 YYDKDF (reference sequence). CDR3 length: 15 amino acids.

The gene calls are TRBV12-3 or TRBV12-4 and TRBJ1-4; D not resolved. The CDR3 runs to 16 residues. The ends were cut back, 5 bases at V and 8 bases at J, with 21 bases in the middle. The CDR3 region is CASSPALGTSGEKLFF. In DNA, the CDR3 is TGTGCCAGCAGTCCCGCCCTTGGCACCTCGGGCGAAAAACTGTTTTTT.

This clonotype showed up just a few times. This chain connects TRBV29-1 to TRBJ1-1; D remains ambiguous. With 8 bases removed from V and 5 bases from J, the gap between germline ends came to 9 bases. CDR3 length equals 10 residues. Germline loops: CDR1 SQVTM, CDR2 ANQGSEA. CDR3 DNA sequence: TGCAGCACTCACAAAACTGAAGCTTTCTTT. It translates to CSTHKTEAFF.

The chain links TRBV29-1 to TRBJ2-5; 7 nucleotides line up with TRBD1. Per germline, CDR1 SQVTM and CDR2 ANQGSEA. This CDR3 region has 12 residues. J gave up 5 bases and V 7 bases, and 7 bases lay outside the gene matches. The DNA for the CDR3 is TGCAGCGGGCACAGGGGAAGCGAGACCCAGTACTTC. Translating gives CSGHRGSETQYF.

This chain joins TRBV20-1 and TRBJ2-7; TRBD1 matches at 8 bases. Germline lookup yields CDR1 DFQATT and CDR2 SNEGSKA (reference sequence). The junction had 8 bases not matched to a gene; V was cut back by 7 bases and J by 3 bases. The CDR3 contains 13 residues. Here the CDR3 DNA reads TGCAGTGTCGCGGGACAGGCGTGCTACGAGCAGTACTTC. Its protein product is CSVAGQACYEQYF.

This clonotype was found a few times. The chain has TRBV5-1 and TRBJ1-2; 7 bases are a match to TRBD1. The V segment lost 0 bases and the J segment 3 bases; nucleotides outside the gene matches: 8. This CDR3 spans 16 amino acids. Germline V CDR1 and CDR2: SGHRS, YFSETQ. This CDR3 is CASSLERQGLDYGYTF. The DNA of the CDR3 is TGCGCCAGCAGCTTGGAACGACAGGGTTTAGACTATGGCTACACCTTC.

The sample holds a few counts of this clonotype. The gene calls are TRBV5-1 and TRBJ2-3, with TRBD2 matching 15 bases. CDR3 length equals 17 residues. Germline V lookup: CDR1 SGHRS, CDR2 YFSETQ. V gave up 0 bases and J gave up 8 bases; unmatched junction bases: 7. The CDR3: CASSLDGLAGGPGTQYF. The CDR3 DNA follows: TGCGCCAGCAGCTTGGATGGACTAGCGGGGGGGCCCGGTACGCAGTATTTT. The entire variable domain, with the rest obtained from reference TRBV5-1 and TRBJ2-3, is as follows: KAGVTQTPRYLIKTRGQQVTLSCSPISGHRSVSWYQQTPGQGLQFLFEYFSETQRNKGNFPGRFSGRQFSNSRSEMNVSTLELGDSALYLCASSLDGLAGGPGTQYFGPGTRLTVL.

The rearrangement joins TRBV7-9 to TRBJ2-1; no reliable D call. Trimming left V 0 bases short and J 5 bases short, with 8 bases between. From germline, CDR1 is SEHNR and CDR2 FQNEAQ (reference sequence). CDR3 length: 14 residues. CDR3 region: CASSLAWADNEQFF. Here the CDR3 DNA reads TGTGCCAGCAGCTTAGCGTGGGCAGACAATGAGCAGTTCTTC.

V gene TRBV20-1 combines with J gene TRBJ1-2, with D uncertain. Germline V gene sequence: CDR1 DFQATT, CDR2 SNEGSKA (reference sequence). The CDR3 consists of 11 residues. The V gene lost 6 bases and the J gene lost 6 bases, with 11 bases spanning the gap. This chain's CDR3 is CSAIQRDGYTF. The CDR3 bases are TGCAGTGCAATACAGAGAGATGGCTACACCTTC.

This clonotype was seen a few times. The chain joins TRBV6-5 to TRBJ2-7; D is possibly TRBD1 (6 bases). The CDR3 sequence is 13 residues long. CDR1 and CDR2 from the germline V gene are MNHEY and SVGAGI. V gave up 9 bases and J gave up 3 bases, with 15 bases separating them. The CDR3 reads CASAGTTDYEQYF. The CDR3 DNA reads TGTGCCAGTGCCGGGACAACCGACTACGAGCAGTACTTC.

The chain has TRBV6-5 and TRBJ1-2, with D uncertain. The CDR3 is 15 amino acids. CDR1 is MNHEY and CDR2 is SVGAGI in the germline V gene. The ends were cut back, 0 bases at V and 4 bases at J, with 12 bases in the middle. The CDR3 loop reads CASSYSLLGGYGYTF. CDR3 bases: TGTGCCAGCAGTTACTCCTTGTTGGGTGGCTATGGCTACACCTTC.

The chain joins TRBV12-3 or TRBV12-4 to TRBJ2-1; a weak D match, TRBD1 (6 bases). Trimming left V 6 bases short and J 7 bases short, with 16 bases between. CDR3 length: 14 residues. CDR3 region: CASRRQDTTNEQFF. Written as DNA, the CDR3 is TGTGCCAGCAGGAGACAGGACACCACTAATGAGCAGTTCTTC.

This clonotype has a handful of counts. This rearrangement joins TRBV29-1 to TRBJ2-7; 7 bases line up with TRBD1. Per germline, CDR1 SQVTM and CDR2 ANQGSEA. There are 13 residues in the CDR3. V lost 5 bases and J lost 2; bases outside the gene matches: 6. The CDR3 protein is CSVNTGETYEQYF. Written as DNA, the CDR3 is TGCAGCGTTAACACAGGGGAGACCTACGAGCAGTACTTC.